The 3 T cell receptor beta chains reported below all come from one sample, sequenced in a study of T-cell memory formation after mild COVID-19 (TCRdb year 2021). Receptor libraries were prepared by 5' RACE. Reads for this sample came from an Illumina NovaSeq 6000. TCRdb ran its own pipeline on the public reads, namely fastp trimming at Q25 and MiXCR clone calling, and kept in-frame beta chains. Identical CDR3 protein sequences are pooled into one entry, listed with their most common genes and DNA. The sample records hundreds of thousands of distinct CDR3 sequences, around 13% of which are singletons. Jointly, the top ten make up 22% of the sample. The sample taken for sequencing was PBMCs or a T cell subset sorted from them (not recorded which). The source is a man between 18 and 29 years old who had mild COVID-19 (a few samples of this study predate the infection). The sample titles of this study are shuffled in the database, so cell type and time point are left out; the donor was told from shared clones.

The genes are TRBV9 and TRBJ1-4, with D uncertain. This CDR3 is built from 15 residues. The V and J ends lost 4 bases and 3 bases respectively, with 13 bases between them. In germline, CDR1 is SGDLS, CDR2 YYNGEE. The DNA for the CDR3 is TGTGCCAGCAGCCCTCCCCTGGGAGCTAATGAAAAACTGTTTTTT. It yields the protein CASSPPLGANEKLFF.

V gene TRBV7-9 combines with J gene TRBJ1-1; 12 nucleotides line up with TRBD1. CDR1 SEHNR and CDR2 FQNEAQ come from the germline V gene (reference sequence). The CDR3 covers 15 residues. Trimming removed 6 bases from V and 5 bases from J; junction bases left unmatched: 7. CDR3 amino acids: CASSGGTGGWTEAFF. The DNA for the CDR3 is TGTGCCAGCAGTGGGGGGACAGGGGGCTGGACTGAAGCTTTCTTT.

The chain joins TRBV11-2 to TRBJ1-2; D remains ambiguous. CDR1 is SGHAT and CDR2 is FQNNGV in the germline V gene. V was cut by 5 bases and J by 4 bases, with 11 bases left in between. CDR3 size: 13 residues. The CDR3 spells CASSRIAGYGYTF. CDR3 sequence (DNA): TGTGCCAGCAGCCGTATAGCCGGCTATGGCTACACCTTC.